A selection of T cell receptor beta chains follows, all from one sample in a study of cytomegalovirus exposure and HLA in healthy donors. Data came from immunoSEQ multiplex PCR; TCRdb stores just in-frame clones and leaves some out. The sample consists of some 180,000 clones, roughly 81% of them appearing once. The material sequenced was PBMCs. The receptors were sampled from a woman aged 25-40 years in good health and CMV-seronegative. CDR3s leave out the opening cysteine and the closing phenylalanine or tryptophan.

v_gene	j_gene	CDR3aa
TRBV10-1	TRBJ2-2	ASSGRQGNTGELF
TRBV2	TRBJ1-1	ASRAGGRDTEAF
TRBV21-1	TRBJ2-3	ASSRGDREGTDTQY
TRBV5-1	TRBJ2-1	ASSPGGAYNEQF
TRBV15	TRBJ1-4	ATSRDRQGILEKLF
TRBV6-1	TRBJ1-1	ASSVDRGDTEAF
TRBV6-5	TRBJ1-2	ASSGTGGAEWSYT
TRBV19	TRBJ2-1	ASSKGQGADEQF
TRBV28	TRBJ1-2	ASSLLPGVGGYT
TRBV29-1	TRBJ1-1	SLRDRGNTEAF
TRBV29-1	TRBJ2-3	SAVTSTDTQY
TRBV5-6	TRBJ2-1	ASSFGQGPNEQF
TRBV7-2	TRBJ1-4	ASSSMGATNEKLF
TRBV19	TRBJ2-3	ASSRYRGDTQY
TRBV4-1	TRBJ2-1	ASSLSDPPYNEQF
TRBV7-8	TRBJ1-6	ASSPGLSRDSPLH
TRBV30	TRBJ1-4	AWSPWALGEKLF
TRBV9	TRBJ2-5	ASSVGTKQETQY
TRBV7-2	TRBJ1-3	ASSLARGGNTIY
TRBV27	TRBJ1-1	ATRFGDTEAF
TRBV5-6	TRBJ2-1	ASSLSGDEQF
TRBV5-1	TRBJ1-6	ASSFLVRGQGSPLH
TRBV6-5	TRBJ1-3	ASRQGFSGNTIY
TRBV5-6	TRBJ2-5	ASSPLAAQRETQY
TRBV28	TRBJ2-1	ASRLAGVSYNEQF
TRBV19	TRBJ1-5	ASSIDLNQPQH
TRBV6-1	TRBJ1-1	ASSEVSAETEAF
TRBV19	TRBJ1-5	ASKGDRGSVQPQH
TRBV6-1	TRBJ2-7	ASSPEGLAGNEQY
TRBV5-4	TRBJ2-2	ASSLDGGGTGELF
TRBV4-1	TRBJ1-5	ASSQGRGFGRDHQPQH
TRBV6-5	TRBJ1-6	ASRSSYNSPLH
TRBV7-3	TRBJ1-2	ASSSYKGTGAYGYT
TRBV15	TRBJ1-1	ATSRGHPNTEAF
TRBV7-9	TRBJ1-6	ASSPNRGSNSPLH
TRBV7-8	TRBJ2-7	ASSGAAYEQY
TRBV2	TRBJ1-6	ASTGGTYNSPLH